Listed here are 5 T cell receptor beta chains from one sample, sequenced in a study of blood T cell repertoires in COVID-19. TCRdb keeps only in-frame clones here, not all; method: immunoSEQ multiplex PCR. Of about 300,000 clones listed, about 90% were seen once; the top ten hold roughly 1.9%. The sample consisted of peripheral blood. Receptor source: a woman aged 25 to 45 with COVID-19, enrolled during active disease.

The rearrangement links TRBV12-3 or TRBV12-4 to TRBJ2-7, with D perhaps TRBD1 (6 bases). This CDR3 is 13 amino acids long. Trimming removed 4 bases from V and 3 bases from J, with 10 bases in between. CDR3 coding DNA: TGTGCCAGCAGTTCTGGGACAATCTACGAGCAGTACGTC. Its translation is CASSSGTIYEQYV.

This chain connects TRBV4-2 to TRBJ2-2, with TRBD2 matching over 7 bases. CDR1 is LGHNA and CDR2 is YNFKEQ in the germline V gene. V lost 0 bases and J lost 6; bases outside the gene matches: 7. CDR3 length: 16 amino acids. This CDR3 is CASSQDRMGGAGELFF. In DNA form, the CDR3 reads TGTGCCAGCAGCCAAGATAGGATGGGGGGGGCCGGGGAGCTGTTTTTT.

V gene TRBV4-2 combines with J gene TRBJ2-2; 8 bases match TRBD1. The length of the CDR3 is 16 residues. Germline loops: CDR1 LGHNA, CDR2 YNFKEQ. The V segment lost 4 bases and the J segment 1 base; nucleotides outside the gene matches: 5. CDR3 loop: CASSRGQGRNTGELFF. CDR3 DNA sequence: TGTGCCAGCAGCCGCGGACAGGGTCGGAACACCGGGGAGCTGTTTTTT.

The chain employs TRBV28 and TRBJ1-5; a possible D gene is TRBD1 (5 bases). The V gene lost 7 bases and the J gene lost 9 bases, with 16 bases spanning the gap. The CDR3 consists of 13 residues. CDR1 and CDR2 (germline): MDHEN, SYDVKM. The CDR3 region is CASTPGGYRPQHF. CDR3 sequence (DNA): TGTGCCAGCACCCCGGGGGGTTATCGGCCCCAGCATTTT.

This clone was seen only once. V and J are TRBV2 and TRBJ1-2; possibly TRBD1 for D (5 bases). Trimming cost V 9 bases and J 4 bases, with 15 bases left between them. Looked up from germline, CDR1 is SNHLY and CDR2 is FYNNEI. The CDR3 is made up of 13 amino acids. Written as DNA, the CDR3 is TGTGCCAGTCCGTTGGGGCGCGGCTATGGCTACACCTTC. Protein sequence: CASPLGRGYGYTF.